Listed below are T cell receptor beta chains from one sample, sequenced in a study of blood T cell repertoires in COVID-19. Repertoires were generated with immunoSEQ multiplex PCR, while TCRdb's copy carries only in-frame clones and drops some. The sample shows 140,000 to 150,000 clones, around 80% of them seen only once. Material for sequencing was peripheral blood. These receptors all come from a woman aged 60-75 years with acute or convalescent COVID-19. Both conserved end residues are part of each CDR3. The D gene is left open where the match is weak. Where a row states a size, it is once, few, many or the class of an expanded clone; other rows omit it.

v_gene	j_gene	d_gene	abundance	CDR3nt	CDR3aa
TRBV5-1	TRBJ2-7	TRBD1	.	TGCGCCAGCAGCAGGACAGGGAAGACGGGCTACGAGCAGTACTTC	CASSRTGKTGYEQYF
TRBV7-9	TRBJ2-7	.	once	TGTGCCAGCAGACCCCTAGATCGGGAGCAGTACTTC	CASRPLDREQYF
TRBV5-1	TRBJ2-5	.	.	TGCGCCAGCAGCGAGAATCAAGAGACCCAGTACTTC	CASSENQETQYF
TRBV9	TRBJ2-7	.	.	TGTGCCAGCAGCGTAGAAACTAGCCAGGACTCCGAGCAGTACTTC	CASSVETSQDSEQYF
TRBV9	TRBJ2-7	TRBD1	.	TGTGCCAGCAGCGCGGGACAGGGGGCTTTCGAGCAGTACTTC	CASSAGQGAFEQYF
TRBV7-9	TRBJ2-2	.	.	TGTGCCAGCAGCACCTGGCGGGCCCCGACCGGGGAGCTGTTTTTT	CASSTWRAPTGELFF
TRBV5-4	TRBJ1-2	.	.	TGTGCCAGCAGCTTGTCAATGTTTCCTGGCTACACCTTC	CASSLSMFPGYTF
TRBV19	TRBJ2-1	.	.	TGTGCCAGTAGTATAGATGGAGGACTTTATGAGCAGTTCTTC	CASSIDGGLYEQFF
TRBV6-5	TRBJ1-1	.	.	TGTGCCAGCAGTTACAGGGGACGGGGGGACACTGAAGCTTTCTTT	CASSYRGRGDTEAFF
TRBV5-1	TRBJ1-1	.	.	TGCGCCAGCAGCTTGACAAGGGCCGGTCGGGGGACTGAAGCTTTCTTT	CASSLTRAGRGTEAFF
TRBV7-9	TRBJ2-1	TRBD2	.	TGTGCCAGCAGCTCGGGACTAGCGGGATACAATGAGCAGTTCTTC	CASSSGLAGYNEQFF
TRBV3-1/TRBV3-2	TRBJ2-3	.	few	TGTGCCAGCAGCCAAGGGGTAGCGGGCACAGATACGCAGTATTTT	CASSQGVAGTDTQYF
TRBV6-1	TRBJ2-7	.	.	TGTGCCAGCAGTGAAATTGGAGTAAAGTACTTC	CASSEIGVKYF
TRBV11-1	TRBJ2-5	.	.	TGTGCCAGCACGGGACTCCTGTCGGGGACCCAGTACTTC	CASTGLLSGTQYF
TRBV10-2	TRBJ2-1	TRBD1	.	TGCGCCAGCAGTGAGTCGAGGGACAGGGGGCATGAGCAGTTCTTC	CASSESRDRGHEQFF
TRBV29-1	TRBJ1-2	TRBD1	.	TGCAGCGTTGACCATCGGACAGGGGGACCCTATGGCTACACCTTC	CSVDHRTGGPYGYTF
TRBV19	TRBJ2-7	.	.	TGTGCCAGTAGTATATCCCATGGGGGAGGCTCCTACGAGCAGTACTTC	CASSISHGGGSYEQYF
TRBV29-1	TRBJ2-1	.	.	TGCAGCGTTGAAGGCGGGCAGGTTGAGCAGTTCTTC	CSVEGGQVEQFF
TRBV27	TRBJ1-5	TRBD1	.	TGTGCCAGCAGTTCCTGGACAGGGCGCAATCAGCCCCAGCATTTT	CASSSWTGRNQPQHF
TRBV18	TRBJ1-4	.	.	TGTGCCAGCTCACCGGCCCCCGGGACAAATGAAAAACTGTTTTTT	CASSPAPGTNEKLFF
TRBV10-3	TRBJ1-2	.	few	TGTGCCATCAGTGAGTCTCTGGGCGCAGGACTTAACTATGGCTACACCTTC	CAISESLGAGLNYGYTF
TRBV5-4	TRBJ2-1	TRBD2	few	TGTGCCAGCAGCCCACTTTCTAGCGGGAGGTCCTACAATGAGCAGTTCTTC	CASSPLSSGRSYNEQFF
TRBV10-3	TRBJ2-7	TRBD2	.	TGTGCCATCAGTGCGACTAGCGGGCTATCCTACGAGCAGTACTTC	CAISATSGLSYEQYF
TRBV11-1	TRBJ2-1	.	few	TGTGCCAGCAGCTTAGGCGGGAATCGGTACAATGAGCAGTTCTTC	CASSLGGNRYNEQFF
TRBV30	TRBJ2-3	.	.	TGTGCCTGGAGTGGACGGGAGAAGCGCACAGATACGCAGTATTTT	CAWSGREKRTDTQYF
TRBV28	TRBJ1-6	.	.	TGTGCCAGCAGTTCCCCACTGGATAATTCACCCCTCCACTTT	CASSSPLDNSPLHF
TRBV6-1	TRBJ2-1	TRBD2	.	TGTGCCAGCAGTGAAATAGCGGGATGGGGGAATGAGCAGTTCTTC	CASSEIAGWGNEQFF
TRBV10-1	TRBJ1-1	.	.	TGCGCCAGCAGTGAGTCCGGACAGAGGGCTGAAGCTTTCTTT	CASSESGQRAEAFF
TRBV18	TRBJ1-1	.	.	TGTGCCAGCTCACCTCACATGAACACTGAAGCTTTCTTT	CASSPHMNTEAFF
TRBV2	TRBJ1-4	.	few	TGTGCCAGCAGGGTTTGGGGTTTTCAAGAGGGACTGTTTTTT	CASRVWGFQEGLFF
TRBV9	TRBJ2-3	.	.	TGTGCCAGCACTTTACCCCCGGACTCGGGAGATACGCAGTATTTT	CASTLPPDSGDTQYF
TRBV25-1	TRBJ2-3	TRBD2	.	TGTGCCAGCAGTACTATATATCTAGCGGGAGGGCCAGATACGCAGTATTTT	CASSTIYLAGGPDTQYF
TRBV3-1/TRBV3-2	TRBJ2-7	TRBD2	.	TGTGCCAGCAGCCATGAAGCGGGGGGATCCTACGAGCAGTACTTC	CASSHEAGGSYEQYF
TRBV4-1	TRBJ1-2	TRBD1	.	TGCGCCAGCAGCCAAGAGGGACAGGGACCCGGTGGCTACACCTTC	CASSQEGQGPGGYTF
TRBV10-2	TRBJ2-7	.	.	TGCGCCATCGCACCGGAGGGGGGGATCGAGCAGTACTTC	CAIAPEGGIEQYF
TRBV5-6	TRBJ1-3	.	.	TGTGCCAGCCCCAAGCCGTCCTTACCCCTCTCTGGAAACACCATATATTTT	CASPKPSLPLSGNTIYF